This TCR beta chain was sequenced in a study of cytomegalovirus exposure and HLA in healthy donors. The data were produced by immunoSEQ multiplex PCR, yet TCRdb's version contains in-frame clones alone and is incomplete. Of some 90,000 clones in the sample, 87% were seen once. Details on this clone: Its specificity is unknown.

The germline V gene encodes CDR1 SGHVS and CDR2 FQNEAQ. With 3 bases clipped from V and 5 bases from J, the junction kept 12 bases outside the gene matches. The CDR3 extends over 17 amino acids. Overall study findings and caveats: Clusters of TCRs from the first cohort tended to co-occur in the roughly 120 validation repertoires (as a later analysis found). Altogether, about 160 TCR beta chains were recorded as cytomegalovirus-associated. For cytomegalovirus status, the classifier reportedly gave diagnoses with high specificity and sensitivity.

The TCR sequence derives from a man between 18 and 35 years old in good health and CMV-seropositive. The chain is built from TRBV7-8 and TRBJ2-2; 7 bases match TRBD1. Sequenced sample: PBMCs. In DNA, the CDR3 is TGTGCCAGCAGCTTCCCGAACACGACAGGGCCTACCGGGGAGCTGTTTTTT. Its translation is CASSFPNTTGPTGELFF.